These 27 T cell receptor beta chains share one sample of origin, sequenced in a study of TIL therapy for anti-PD-1-resistant metastatic lung cancer. Time point meaning: pre-treatment sample, taken before nivolumab and TIL therapy. Tumor tissue came from excised metastases, mostly pleural nodules or supraclavicular lymph nodes. The libraries were made with immunoSEQ v3. Here immunoSEQ multiplex PCR was the method, and the copy in TCRdb shows in-frame clones only, minus some. This table has some 7,000 clones, about 61% appearing once. The sample consisted of tumor tissue, taken at baseline. The receptors here all came from a person between 30 and 80 years old with non-small cell lung cancer.

This clone appeared a few times. The chain employs TRBV3-1 (or the pseudogene TRBV3-2) and TRBJ2-7; 12 nucleotides agree with TRBD2. V shed 4 bases and J 6 bases; nucleotides not matched to a gene: 10. The CDR3 has 16 residues. Germline V gives CDR1 LGHDT, CDR2 YNNKEL (reference sequence). CDR3 sequence: CASSPTQLAGGVEQYF. CDR3 DNA sequence: TGTGCCAGCAGCCCGACCCAGCTAGCGGGAGGGGTCGAGCAGTACTTC.

The chain links TRBV7-9 to TRBJ2-1; D unclear. V gave up 1 base and J gave up 0 bases, with 16 bases separating them. Germline V gene lookup returns CDR1 SEHNR and CDR2 FQNEAQ (reference sequence). The CDR3 totals 18 residues. CDR3 in amino acids: CASSLVTNKMSSYNEQFF. DNA for the CDR3: TGTGCCAGCAGCTTAGTCACAAATAAAATGAGCTCCTACAATGAGCAGTTCTTC.

This chain links TRBV6-5 with TRBJ1-1; D is unresolved. Germline V CDR1 and CDR2: MNHEY, SVGAGI. V lost 6 bases and J lost 2, with 10 bases in between. The CDR3 is 13 residues long. The CDR3 DNA follows: TGTGCCAGCAGCCTGGGAGGTAACACTGAAGCTTTCTTT. Translated: CASSLGGNTEAFF.

This CDR3 is CASSFRDRGGYGYTF. CDR3 in DNA: TGTGCCAGCAGCTTCCGGGACAGGGGCGGCTATGGCTACACCTTC. V usage is TRBV5-6 and J usage is TRBJ1-2; 10 bases fit TRBD1. The V and J ends lost 2 bases and 4 bases, in that order; junction bases with no gene match: 5. The germline CDR1 and CDR2 sequences are SGHDT and YYEEEE. The CDR3 length is 15 residues.

In DNA form, the CDR3 reads TGTGCCAGCTCACCACAGGGATTAGAGACCCAGTACTTC. Its protein is CASSPQGLETQYF. The J gene is TRBJ2-5, the V gene TRBV18; no firm D call. In germline, CDR1 is KGHSH, CDR2 LQKENI. This CDR3 is built from 13 residues. With 1 base removed from V and 4 bases from J, the gap between germline ends came to 7 bases.

This clone is a singleton in its sample. CDR3 amino acids: CATGGKGVRTDTQYF. The CDR3 coding sequence is TGTGCCACGGGCGGGAAGGGGGTCCGCACAGATACGCAGTATTTT. The rearrangement uses TRBV27 and TRBJ2-3; tentatively, D is TRBD1 or TRBD2 (6 bases each). Germline V gene sequence: CDR1 MNHEY, CDR2 SMNVEV (reference sequence). CDR3 length equals 15 residues. Trimming cost V 10 bases and J 1 base, with 18 bases left between them.

The chain carries TRBV7-2 and TRBJ2-1; 9 bases line up with TRBD1. Germline V gene sequence: CDR1 SGHTA, CDR2 FQGNSA. Trimming removed 3 bases from V and 5 bases from J; junction bases left unmatched: 8. The CDR3 is 16 amino acids. CDR3 DNA sequence: TGTGCCAGCAGCTTGGGGTCCGGGACAGGGAACAATGAGCAGTTCTTC. Translating gives CASSLGSGTGNNEQFF. Together with reference TRBV7-2 and TRBJ2-1, the CDR3 gives the full variable domain: GAGVSQSPSNKVTEKGKDVELRCDPISGHTALYWYRQSLGQGLEFLIYFQGNSAPDKSGLPSDRFSAERTGGSVSTLTIQRTQQEDSAVYLCASSLGSGTGNNEQFFGPGTRLTVL.

This chain uses TRBV19 with TRBJ2-3; TRBD2 matches at 8 bases. With V trimmed by 5 bases and J by 8 bases, 3 bases remained unmatched. This CDR3 spans 12 amino acids. Looked up from germline, CDR1 is LNHDA and CDR2 is SQIVND (reference sequence). CDR3 sequence reads: CASSPSGPTQYF. The CDR3 DNA sequence: TGTGCCAGTAGTCCTAGCGGGCCTACGCAGTATTTT.

Only one count was recorded for this clone. The V and J genes are TRBV2 and TRBJ2-7; TRBD1 agrees at 7 bases. J was trimmed by 4 bases and V by 1 base; bases with no gene match: 4. The germline gives CDR1 SNHLY, CDR2 FYNNEI. This CDR3 is built from 14 residues. The CDR3 region is CASSEGDRAYEQYF. The CDR3 bases are TGTGCCAGCAGTGAAGGAGACAGGGCTTACGAGCAGTACTTC.

There are a few counts of this clone. The chain carries TRBV11-2 and TRBJ1-5; TRBD1 is a possible D gene (5 bases). The V end lost 1 base, the J end lost 7 bases, and 14 bases lay between the germline ends. The CDR3 spans 15 residues. Germline values: CDR1 SGHAT, CDR2 FQNNGV. The CDR3 region is CASSLAQGGEQPQHF. The CDR3, as DNA: TGTGCCAGCAGCTTAGCCCAGGGTGGAGAACAGCCCCAGCATTTT.

This chain uses TRBV19 with TRBJ2-5, with 7 bases that match TRBD1. Germline CDR1 is LNHDA and CDR2 is SQIVND (reference sequence). Losses at the gene ends were 6 bases for V and 4 bases for J; bases not matched to a gene: 5. The CDR3 runs to 13 residues. This CDR3 is CASRTGNGETQYF. The CDR3 bases are TGTGCCAGTAGGACAGGGAACGGAGAGACCCAGTACTTC.

The rearrangement joins TRBV7-2 to TRBJ1-2; possible D gene TRBD1, 5 bases. CDR3 length: 17 residues. Trimming removed 4 bases from V and 6 bases from J, with 24 bases in between. Germline V gives CDR1 SGHTA, CDR2 FQGNSA. The CDR3, as DNA: TGTGCCAGCAGCTCATATGGGGGTGACGATTGGAGAAATGGCTACACCTTC. Translating it yields CASSSYGGDDWRNGYTF. Drawing the rest from reference TRBV7-2 and TRBJ1-2, the complete variable domain is GAGVSQSPSNKVTEKGKDVELRCDPISGHTALYWYRQSLGQGLEFLIYFQGNSAPDKSGLPSDRFSAERTGGSVSTLTIQRTQQEDSAVYLCASSSYGGDDWRNGYTFGSGTRLTVV.

This rearrangement joins TRBV6-5 to TRBJ2-1, with 8 nucleotides matching TRBD2. Germline V gives CDR1 MNHEY, CDR2 SVGAGI. The CDR3 loop spans 15 amino acids. Trimming removed 6 bases from V and 3 bases from J; junction bases left unmatched: 7. CDR3 coding DNA: TGTGCCAGCAGATCAAATAGCGGGGACTACAATGAGCAGTTCTTC. This sequence encodes CASRSNSGDYNEQFF.

The chain links TRBV20-1 to TRBJ1-1; tentatively, D is TRBD1 (6 bases). The CDR3 sequence is 14 residues long. Trimming pared 3 bases from V and 4 bases from J, leaving 15 bases between. Germline V gene data show CDR1 as DFQATT and CDR2 as SNEGSKA (reference sequence). CDR3 in amino acids: CSASHPQGGTEAFF. DNA for the CDR3: TGCAGTGCTAGTCATCCACAGGGTGGCACTGAAGCTTTCTTT.

The chain combines TRBV7-8 with TRBJ2-1, with D possibly TRBD2 on 5 matching bases. This CDR3 is 11 amino acids long. From germline, CDR1 is SGHVS and CDR2 FQNEAQ. V lost 5 bases and J 9 bases, leaving 8 bases between the germline ends. The CDR3 DNA follows: TGTGCCAGCAGCCCGGAGGTTGAGCAGTTCTTC. Protein product: CASSPEVEQFF.

V gene TRBV5-1 combines with J gene TRBJ2-1, with TRBD2 matching over 16 bases. Germline V gene data show CDR1 as SGHRS and CDR2 as YFSETQ. V was pared by 6 bases and J by 6 bases, with 6 bases of the junction left unmatched. The CDR3 runs to 16 residues. The CDR3 here is CASKGLAGGPSNEQFF. CDR3 bases: TGCGCCAGCAAGGGACTAGCGGGGGGGCCAAGCAATGAGCAGTTCTTC.

V gene TRBV28 combines with J gene TRBJ2-7; 8 bases match TRBD2. The CDR3 is made up of 17 amino acids. J was trimmed by 5 bases and V by 6 bases; bases with no gene match: 18. The germline V gene has CDR1 MDHEN and CDR2 SYDVKM. This CDR3 reads CASSQHEGIAGFNEQYF. The CDR3 DNA reads TGTGCCAGCAGCCAGCACGAGGGAATAGCGGGGTTCAACGAGCAGTACTTC.

The rearrangement uses TRBV18 and TRBJ2-2; D is unclear. From germline, CDR1 is KGHSH and CDR2 LQKENI. V gave up 2 bases and J gave up 6 bases, with 10 bases separating them. This CDR3 is built from 14 residues. The CDR3 sequence: CASSPTPRSGELFF. The CDR3 DNA is TGTGCCAGCTCACCAACCCCCAGGTCCGGGGAGCTGTTTTTT.

This clone is medium-sized within its sample. The chain uses TRBV11-3 and TRBJ2-1, with D tentatively TRBD2 (6 bases). Germline V gene sequence: CDR1 SGHNT, CDR2 YENEEA. The CDR3 is 14 residues long. V was trimmed by 2 bases and J by 10 bases, leaving 15 bases between them. The CDR3 loop is CASSLRRGWNEQFF. The CDR3 nucleotides read TGTGCCAGCAGCTTAAGGAGGGGCTGGAACGAGCAGTTCTTC.

This clone was observed once. The rearrangement links TRBV28 to TRBJ1-4; D may be TRBD1 (6 bases). Trimming stripped 10 bases from V and 4 bases from J, with 19 bases between. CDR3 length equals 15 residues. CDR1 is MDHEN and CDR2 is SYDVKM in the germline V gene. In nucleotides, the CDR3 is TGTGCCACCCAAGACCGGGACACGGGTAATGAAAAACTGTTTTTT. Protein sequence: CATQDRDTGNEKLFF.

This chain connects TRBV11-2 to TRBJ1-2; perhaps TRBD1 as D (5 bases). CDR1 and CDR2 from the germline V gene are SGHAT and FQNNGV. V lost 3 bases, J lost 5 bases, and 19 bases lay in between. The CDR3 is 16 amino acids. As DNA, the CDR3 is TGTGCCAGCAGCTTCTCCAGGGAGGGTTTATTATATGGCTACACCTTC. Translation gives CASSFSREGLLYGYTF.

This clone has a handful of counts. This chain joins TRBV2 and TRBJ2-5; D uncertain. The CDR3 loop spans 14 amino acids. Between the trimmed V and J ends, which lost 5 bases and 4 bases, there was a span of 14 bases. Germline lookup yields CDR1 SNHLY and CDR2 FYNNEI. This CDR3 reads CASSTRTTGETQYF. The CDR3 nucleotides read TGTGCCAGCAGTACGCGGACGACTGGAGAGACCCAGTACTTC.

This chain uses TRBV9 with TRBJ2-2; D might be TRBD1 (5 bases). Trimming pared 4 bases from V and 2 bases from J, leaving 12 bases between. The CDR3 spans 15 residues. CDR1 is SGDLS, CDR2 YYNGEE, per germline. As DNA, the CDR3 is TGTGCCAGCAGCCCTACGCAGGGCAACACCGGGGAGCTGTTTTTT. Its translation: CASSPTQGNTGELFF.

This clone was found a few times. This chain uses TRBV11-2 with TRBJ2-7; either TRBD1 or TRBD2 may supply D (5 bases each). The CDR3 is 17 amino acids. The germline gives CDR1 SGHAT, CDR2 FQNNGV. Trimming stripped 5 bases from V and 5 bases from J, with 25 bases between. In DNA form, the CDR3 reads TGTGCCAGCAGCCAAGTGGGGCAGCGGTCGGACGGCCACGAGCAGTACTTC. Translating it yields CASSQVGQRSDGHEQYF.

Here the CDR3 DNA reads TGTGCCAGCAGTGCGCGACAAGCCGGGGAGCTGTTTTTT. It specifies CASSARQAGELFF. This chain joins TRBV2 and TRBJ2-2; D not resolved. The V end was cut by 4 bases, the J end by 6 bases, with 9 bases between. The CDR3 is 13 residues long. Germline V gene data show CDR1 as SNHLY and CDR2 as FYNNEI. The entire variable domain, with the rest obtained from reference TRBV2 and TRBJ2-2, is as follows: EPEVTQTPSHQVTQMGQEVILRCVPISNHLYFYWYRQILGQKVEFLVSFYNNEISEKSEIFDDQFSVERPDGSNFTLKIRSTKLEDSAMYFCASSARQAGELFFGEGSRLTVL.

This sequence joins TRBV12-5 and TRBJ1-2; 9 nucleotides align to TRBD1. The length of the CDR3 is 15 residues. Per germline, CDR1 LGHNT and CDR2 FRNRAP. The trim removed 1 base at V and 2 bases at J, leaving 2 bases unmatched. This CDR3 reads CASGLETGGNYGYTF. In nucleotides, the CDR3 is TGTGCTAGTGGTTTGGAGACAGGGGGAAACTATGGCTACACCTTC.

The chain recombines TRBV28 with TRBJ2-2; the match to TRBD2 covers 7 bases. The CDR3 totals 16 residues. J lost 2 bases, V lost 5 bases, and 8 bases had no gene match. Germline loops: CDR1 MDHEN, CDR2 SYDVKM. The CDR3 is CASSRTGTTNTGELFF. The CDR3 DNA reads TGTGCCAGCAGTAGGACCGGGACTACCAACACCGGGGAGCTGTTTTTT.